This entry features one TCR beta chain sequence. CDR1 is MNHNS and CDR2 is SASEGT in the germline V gene. The CDR3 loop spans 13 amino acids. V shed 3 bases and J shed 7 bases, with 7 bases lying between them. The assay was immunoSEQ multiplex PCR, and TCRdb's table has in-frame clones only and misses some. Of about 160,000 clones in the sample, about four fifths were seen once. This entry belongs to a study of blood T cell repertoires in COVID-19. Sequenced: PBMCs or T cells enriched from blood (not recorded which). This clonotype originated in a woman aged 55-69 years who had recovered from COVID-19. The V and J genes are TRBV6-1 and TRBJ1-6; D remains unclear. The CDR3 loop is CASSEAVNSPLHF. The CDR3 coding sequence is TGTGCCAGCAGTGAGGCAGTAAATTCACCCCTCCACTTT.